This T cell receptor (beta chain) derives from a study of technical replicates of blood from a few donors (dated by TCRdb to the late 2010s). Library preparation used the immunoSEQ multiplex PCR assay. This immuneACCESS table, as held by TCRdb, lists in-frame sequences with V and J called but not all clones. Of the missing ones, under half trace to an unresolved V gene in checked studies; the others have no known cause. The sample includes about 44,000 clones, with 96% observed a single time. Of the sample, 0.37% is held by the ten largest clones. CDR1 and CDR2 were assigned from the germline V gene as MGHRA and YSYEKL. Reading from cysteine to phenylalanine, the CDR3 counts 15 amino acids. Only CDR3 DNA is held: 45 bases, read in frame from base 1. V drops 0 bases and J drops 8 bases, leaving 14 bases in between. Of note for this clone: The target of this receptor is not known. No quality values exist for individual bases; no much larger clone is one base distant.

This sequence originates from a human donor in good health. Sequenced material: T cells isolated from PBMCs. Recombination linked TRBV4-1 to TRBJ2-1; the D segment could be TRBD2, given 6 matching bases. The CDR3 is CASSQERGGIYEQFF. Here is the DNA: TGCGCCAGCAGCCAAGAAAGAGGAGGGATATATGAGCAGTTCTTC.